This is a list of T cell receptor beta chains from one sample in a study of T cell responses to AZD1222 COVID-19 vaccine. The method was immunoSEQ multiplex PCR; TCRdb's version includes in-frame clones alone and lacks a portion of them. The profile shows under 85,000 clones, 87% of them singletons. The sequencing used peripheral blood, collected on day 0 of AZD1222 vaccination. These receptors were collected from an adult in good health. Both conserved end residues are part of each CDR3. Only part of the rows carry a size: once, few, many, or a class if the clone is expanded.

J	V	size	CDR3
TRBJ2-5	TRBV28	once	CASGQEETQYF
TRBJ2-2	TRBV7-7	-	CASSLQGTGGFTGELFF
TRBJ2-5	TRBV7-2	-	CASIQGGGRQETQYF
TRBJ1-2	TRBV19	once	CASSIQNGYTF
TRBJ2-2	TRBV15	-	CATSPRRGGTGELFF
TRBJ1-6	TRBV27	-	CASSSRAYSPLHF
TRBJ2-2	TRBV5-8	-	CASSSSRAGVHTGELFF
TRBJ2-1	TRBV7-9	-	CASSRLAGDYNEQFF
TRBJ2-6	TRBV27	-	CASLPGRLSGANVLTF
TRBJ1-1	TRBV29-1	-	CSVAHAGGTEAFF
TRBJ2-7	TRBV6-5	-	CASTLIASSYEQYF
TRBJ2-2	TRBV7-3	-	CASSLSPANTGELFF
TRBJ2-2	TRBV6-5	-	CASRQSENTGELFF
TRBJ2-3	TRBV13	-	CASSSEGQDTQYF
TRBJ1-3	TRBV5-4	-	CASSLDGGNTIYF
TRBJ2-5	TRBV7-6	-	CASSPGTGGETQYF
TRBJ2-7	TRBV28	-	CASSFGGTSSYEQYF
TRBJ1-5	TRBV10-2	-	CASCQGFLGNQPQHF
TRBJ1-2	TRBV5-6	-	CASSRGAVGGYTF
TRBJ2-5	TRBV19	once	CASSHPRGGEETQYF
TRBJ2-7	TRBV5-6	-	CASSFRVISVSEQYF
TRBJ1-4	TRBV14	few	CASSQGTVPEKLFF
TRBJ2-1	TRBV7-2	-	CASSSLNWGMEQFF
TRBJ2-2	TRBV7-3	-	CASSLTGLAGTGELFF
TRBJ2-7	TRBV5-1	-	CASNRDGTFSYEQYF
TRBJ2-2	TRBV9	-	CASSPSRGSDTGELFF
TRBJ1-1	TRBV7-2	-	CASSYRQGPTEAFF
TRBJ2-1	TRBV19	-	CASSMDSSREQFF
TRBJ1-1	TRBV27	-	CASSPVWGFAEAFF
TRBJ2-7	TRBV11-3	once	CASSYPGPPYEQYF
TRBJ2-3	TRBV7-9	-	CASDLGQSLDTQYF
TRBJ1-1	TRBV6-5	-	CASSNTGAGGTEAFF
TRBJ2-5	TRBV25-1	-	CASSEGGLGETQYF
TRBJ2-5	TRBV10-3	-	CAIRGTAQETQYF
TRBJ1-1	TRBV9	-	CASSKGRDEAFF
TRBJ2-1	TRBV9	-	CASSPGGASSYNEQFF
TRBJ2-7	TRBV11-1	-	CASSLEQGHEQYF
TRBJ2-5	TRBV11-2	-	CASSATRWTQYF
TRBJ2-1	TRBV19	-	CASTAGSNEQFF
TRBJ1-4	TRBV4-3	-	CASSREQGNEKLFF
TRBJ2-3	TRBV14	-	CASSQEGGRPQYF
TRBJ2-3	TRBV7-3	-	CASSLRPADTQYF
TRBJ1-5	TRBV10-3	-	CAISERGGNSNQPQHF
TRBJ1-4	TRBV10-3	-	CAISDVQGAGEKLFF
TRBJ1-2	TRBV11-3	-	CASSPEGGYGYTF
TRBJ2-3	TRBV6-1	-	CASSEGVGPDTQYF
TRBJ1-2	TRBV4-1	-	CASSQLPGAKMDRYTF
TRBJ2-2	TRBV25-1	-	CASSVTGTAGELFF
TRBJ1-1	TRBV24-1	-	CATSVSSAFF
TRBJ2-7	TRBV30	-	CAWSLLGSGEQYF
TRBJ1-5	TRBV10-3	-	CAISDSSNQPQHF
TRBJ2-7	TRBV6-5	-	CASSQGISRDEQYF
TRBJ1-3	TRBV12-5	-	CASGLGRSRATGNTIYF
TRBJ2-3	TRBV5-1	-	CASSLGAVLSVNTQYF
TRBJ2-7	TRBV5-6	-	CASSSVAHEQYF